The present T cell receptor (beta chain) was sequenced within a study of control samples from healthy donors and cancer patients. This CDR3 spans 17 amino acids. Germline V gene sequence: CDR1 SGHAT, CDR2 FQNNGV. The V gene end was trimmed by 3 bases and the J gene end by 3 bases; junction bases not matched to a gene: 10. Here immunoSEQ multiplex PCR was the method, and the copy in TCRdb shows in-frame clones only, minus some. The sample records tens of thousands of clones, approximately 95% being singletons. This clonotype originated in a woman between 25 and 40 years old in good health. The chain recombines TRBV11-2 with TRBJ2-7, with 11 bases aligning to TRBD2. What was sequenced was blood. CDR3 DNA: TGTGCCAGCAGCTTCCCCTCCGGGACTAGCGGATACTACGAGCAGTACTTC. Protein product: CASSFPSGTSGYYEQYF.